The next 22 T cell receptor beta chains were all read from a single sample in a study of post-analysis software for immune sequencing data. Researchers reported that TCR beta cDNA libraries carried unique molecular identifiers. Each CDR3 protein is one row after TCRdb ran MiXCR on the PCR reads. Among roughly 160,000 distinct CDR3 sequences listed, roughly 40% were seen once. The input for sequencing was blood, taken after autologous hematopoietic stem cell transplantation. These receptors were taken from a girl aged 5-17 years with multiple sclerosis.

The chain has TRBV20-1 and TRBJ1-5; D is unresolved. This CDR3 has 12 residues. Germline loops: CDR1 DFQATT, CDR2 SNEGSKA (reference sequence). V was trimmed by 7 bases and J by 4 bases, leaving 11 bases between them. The CDR3 DNA is TGCAGTGTGTCACACGGTAATCAGCCCCAGCATTTT. Translating gives CSVSHGNQPQHF.

This clonotype turned up a few times. The gene calls are TRBV29-1 and TRBJ2-7, with 7 nucleotides matching TRBD1. The CDR3 loop spans 15 amino acids. Losses at the gene ends were 7 bases for V and 3 bases for J; bases not matched to a gene: 15. The V gene's germline CDR1 is SQVTM and CDR2 ANQGSEA. The CDR3 here is CSAITDRSIIYEQYF. The CDR3 DNA reads TGCAGCGCTATCACGGACAGGAGCATAATCTACGAGCAGTACTTC.

This clonotype was picked up a small number of times. The chain links TRBV28 to TRBJ2-1; no clear D. Germline lookup yields CDR1 MDHEN and CDR2 SYDVKM. The CDR3 loop spans 11 amino acids. Trimming removed 7 bases at V and 6 bases at J, with 7 bases between. The CDR3 DNA is TGTGCCAGCACCTCTTTCAATGAGCAGTTCTTC. Amino acid sequence: CASTSFNEQFF.

The CDR3 nucleotides are TGCGCCAGCAGCCAAGACGCCCCACAGGGGGCCACAGATACGCAGTATTTT. The encoded protein is CASSQDAPQGATDTQYF. The rearrangement links TRBV4-1 to TRBJ2-3, with TRBD1 identical over 9 bases. The trim removed 0 bases at V and 2 bases at J, leaving 6 bases unmatched. The CDR3 has 17 residues. CDR1 and CDR2 from the germline V gene are MGHRA and YSYEKL.

This clonotype was picked up a small number of times. The chain employs TRBV6-1 and TRBJ1-2; 8 nucleotides agree with TRBD1. The germline gives CDR1 MNHNS, CDR2 SASEGT. This CDR3 contains 13 residues. V lost 8 bases to trimming and J lost 0 bases; unmatched junction nucleotides: 2. This CDR3 reads CASDRGANYGYTF. The CDR3 DNA follows: TGTGCCAGCGACAGGGGAGCTAACTATGGCTACACCTTC.

This clonotype occurred once. The rearrangement uses TRBV27 and TRBJ1-1; no reliable D call. CDR1 and CDR2 from the germline V gene are MNHEY and SMNVEV (reference sequence). V was trimmed by 5 bases and J by 1 base, leaving 11 bases between them. The CDR3 contains 14 residues. This chain's CDR3 is CASSPFLRNTEAFF. The CDR3 nucleotides read TGTGCCAGCAGTCCGTTTCTTCGGAACACTGAAGCTTTCTTT.

The chain is built from TRBV4-3 and TRBJ2-1, with D possibly being TRBD1 or TRBD2 (6 bases each). Trimming cost V 0 bases and J 9 bases, with 15 bases left between them. Germline lookup yields CDR1 LGHNA and CDR2 YSLEER. The CDR3 extends over 15 amino acids. The CDR3 region has the DNA TGCGCCAGCAGCCAAGAGGAGGGGGTGAACACTGAGCAGTTCTTC. As protein: CASSQEEGVNTEQFF.

This clonotype was picked up many times. The chain couples TRBV29-1 to TRBJ2-1; D call uncertain. The CDR3 totals 15 residues. Germline-derived CDR1 and CDR2 are SQVTM and ANQGSEA. The V and J ends lost 3 bases and 0 bases respectively, with 12 bases between them. DNA for the CDR3: TGCAGCGTTGAGGCCCTGGATAGCTCCTACAATGAGCAGTTCTTC. Residues: CSVEALDSSYNEQFF.

This chain links TRBV11-2 with TRBJ2-1, with D possibly TRBD1 on 5 matching bases. V lost 3 bases and J 3 bases, leaving 9 bases between the germline ends. The length of the CDR3 is 14 residues. The germline V gene encodes CDR1 SGHAT and CDR2 FQNNGV. The chain's CDR3 is CASSLRTFYNEQFF. The CDR3 DNA reads TGTGCCAGCAGCTTGAGGACATTCTACAATGAGCAGTTCTTC. Using reference TRBV11-2 and TRBJ2-1 for the parts outside the CDR3, the full variable domain is EAGVAQSPRYKIIEKRQSVAFWCNPISGHATLYWYQQILGQGPKLLIQFQNNGVVDDSQLPKDRFSAERLKGVDSTLKIQPAKLEDSAVYLCASSLRTFYNEQFFGPGTRLTVL.

The J gene is TRBJ2-7, the V gene TRBV7-9, with D tentatively TRBD1 (5 bases). Germline CDR1 is SEHNR and CDR2 is FQNEAQ (reference sequence). CDR3 length: 15 amino acids. Between the trimmed V and J ends, which lost 2 bases and 0 bases, there was a span of 11 bases. In nucleotides, the CDR3 is TGTGCCAGCAGCTTAAAGGGGCAGACCTCCTACGAGCAGTACTTC. Protein sequence: CASSLKGQTSYEQYF.

This clonotype was recorded at least ten times. This chain joins TRBV27 and TRBJ2-1; the D is unclear. Germline loops: CDR1 MNHEY, CDR2 SMNVEV (reference sequence). V dropped 0 bases and J dropped 7 bases, with 7 bases sitting between them. The CDR3 covers 13 residues. As DNA, the CDR3 is TGTGCCAGCAGTTTATCCCCCCGGAATGAGCAGTTCTTC. Translated, it gives CASSLSPRNEQFF.

Comment on this clonotype: The junction departs from the called germline gene at one end, perhaps through a read error. The chain recombines TRBV7-6 with TRBJ2-3; D unresolved. This CDR3 region has 15 residues. CDR1 is SGHVS, CDR2 FNYEAQ, per germline. The CDR3 DNA sequence: TGTGCCTGCAGCTTAGTCGGCGGTGGCACAGATACGCAGTATTTT. It is translated as CACSLVGGGTDTQYF.

Regarding this clonotype: This clone may be a read error of a much larger clone one base away. The chain links TRBV11-2 to TRBJ2-1; 12 bases fit TRBD1. This CDR3 is built from 18 residues. Per germline, CDR1 SGHAT and CDR2 FQNNGV. In DNA, the CDR3 is TGTGCCAGCAGCTTAGTTTTCGGGACAGGGGGCTCCTACGATGAGCAGTTCTTC. It translates to CASSLVFGTGGSYDEQFF.

This chain joins TRBV5-1 and TRBJ2-5; D may correspond to TRBD1 or TRBD2 (6 bases each). Germline CDR1 reads SGHRS; CDR2 reads YFSETQ. The germline V and J ends were trimmed by 0 bases and 4 bases, with 13 bases remaining between them. The CDR3 sequence is 15 residues long. CDR3: CASSLDSGARETQYF. CDR3 DNA sequence: TGCGCCAGCAGCTTGGATTCGGGGGCGAGAGAGACCCAGTACTTC.

A note on this clonotype: With a much larger clone just one base away, this may be a read error. The chain joins TRBV5-1 to TRBJ2-3, with TRBD1 matching over 7 bases. The CDR3 contains 14 residues. V gave up 3 bases and J gave up 8 bases; unmatched junction bases: 9. CDR1 is SGHRS, CDR2 YFSETQ, per germline. The CDR3 protein is CASSCGQVSGTQYF. Written as DNA, the CDR3 is TGCGCCAGCAGCTGCGGACAGGTCTCGGGTACGCAGTATTTT.

This clonotype was observed a few times. V gene TRBV3-1 combines with J gene TRBJ1-2; 9 nucleotides align to TRBD1. The CDR3 runs 14 residues. Germline lookup yields CDR1 LGHDT and CDR2 YNNKEL (reference sequence). V was pared by 2 bases and J by 8 bases, with 6 bases of the junction left unmatched. The CDR3 sequence is CASSQRQGGLGYTF. The CDR3 DNA sequence: TGTGCCAGCAGCCAAAGACAGGGGGGACTCGGCTACACCTTC.

This chain uses TRBV21-1 with TRBJ2-4; TRBD1 is the table's D call, not checked against the DNA. TRBV21-1 counts as a pseudogene. This CDR3 has 16 residues. CDR3: CASKHILGGDKNIQYF. The CDR3 nucleotides are TGTGCCAGCAAACATATCCTGGGGGGGGACAAAAACATTCAGTACTTC.

This clonotype has just one count. The gene calls are TRBV7-9 and TRBJ2-7; TRBD1 matches 8 bases. The CDR3 sequence is 14 residues long. Trimming removed 8 bases from V and 6 bases from J; junction bases left unmatched: 12. In germline, CDR1 is SEHNR, CDR2 FQNEAQ (reference sequence). CDR3 DNA: TGTGCCAGCGCGGGCGGCCGGACAGGGCCCGAGCAGTACTTC. Translation: CASAGGRTGPEQYF. Complete variable domain (other parts from reference TRBV7-9 and TRBJ2-7): DTGVSQNPRHKITKRGQNVTFRCDPISEHNRLYWYRQTLGQGPEFLTYFQNEAQLEKSRLLSDRFSAERPKGSFSTLEIQRTEQGDSAMYLCASAGGRTGPEQYFGPGTRLTVT.

This clonotype was seen more than once but under ten times. This chain joins TRBV20-1 and TRBJ2-1, with D maybe TRBD1 (5 bases). This CDR3 is 10 amino acids long. Germline V CDR1 and CDR2: DFQATT, SNEGSKA (reference sequence). The germline V and J ends were trimmed by 6 bases and 12 bases, with 12 bases remaining between them. CDR3 in DNA: TGCAGTGCCCAAAACCAGGGGCAGTTCTTC. Amino acids: CSAQNQGQFF.

This sequence joins TRBV20-1 and TRBJ2-5; D might be TRBD2 (5 bases). V was trimmed by 7 bases and J by 11 bases, leaving 26 bases between them. The CDR3 length is 14 residues. Germline V gene sequence: CDR1 DFQATT, CDR2 SNEGSKA (reference sequence). The CDR3 is CSVQTPSRYNEQYF. CDR3 sequence (DNA): TGCAGTGTCCAGACCCCTAGCCGCTACAATGAGCAGTACTTC.

The rearrangement links TRBV21-1 to TRBJ2-7; the table calls TRBD2, which could not be checked here. TRBV21-1 is a listed pseudogene. This CDR3 has 21 amino acids. The CDR3 bases are TGTGCCAGCAGCAAAGCCCCTCAACCGGGACTAGGGTTCGTTTTGACCTACGAGCAGTACTTC. It specifies CASSKAPQPGLGFVLTYEQYF.

The chain uses TRBV27 and TRBJ2-2; 11 bases match TRBD2. Germline-derived CDR1 and CDR2 are MNHEY and SMNVEV (reference sequence). V lost 2 bases, J lost 5 bases, and 7 bases stayed unmatched. The CDR3 is 17 residues long. The CDR3 sequence is CASSLHIAGGGTGELFF. The CDR3, as DNA: TGTGCCAGCAGTTTACATATAGCGGGAGGGGGGACCGGGGAGCTGTTTTTT.